One and the same sample provided the 4 T cell receptor beta chains below, sequenced in a study of technical replicates of blood from a handful of donors. Assay used: immunoSEQ multiplex PCR; TCRdb lists only in-frame clones, some missing. The table has about 70,000 clones, approximately 96% seen once; the top ten hold 0.21%. The sample taken for sequencing was T cells isolated from PBMCs. The receptors come from a human donor in good health.

The rearrangement uses TRBV4-1 and TRBJ1-2; 11 bases align to TRBD1. Germline V lookup: CDR1 MGHRA, CDR2 YSYEKL. The CDR3 covers 17 residues. V lost 3 bases, J lost 3 bases, and 9 bases stayed unmatched. The CDR3 spells CASSHLGQGARYYGYTF. The CDR3 region has the DNA TGCGCCAGCAGCCATCTTGGACAGGGGGCGCGGTACTATGGCTACACCTTC.

This chain links TRBV15 with TRBJ2-2; D is unclear. V was pared by 1 base and J by 7 bases, with 10 bases between. The V gene's germline CDR1 is LNHNV and CDR2 YYDKDF (reference sequence). The CDR3 loop spans 14 amino acids. CDR3 sequence: CATSRGPASGELFF. CDR3 bases: TGTGCCACCAGCAGAGGCCCCGCTAGCGGGGAGCTGTTTTTT.

The chain employs TRBV5-1 and TRBJ2-5, with 15 bases that match TRBD2. Germline loops: CDR1 SGHRS, CDR2 YFSETQ. V trimming: 4 bases; J trimming: 7 bases; junction bases outside the gene matches: 14. The length of the CDR3 is 18 residues. The CDR3 is CASSLGTSGGPELGTQYF. The CDR3 DNA reads as TGCGCCAGCAGCCTCGGGACTAGCGGGGGGCCGGAGCTAGGGACCCAGTACTTC.

The rearrangement links TRBV29-1 to TRBJ2-7; 8 positions agree with TRBD1. V lost 3 bases and J lost 0; bases outside the gene matches: 7. There are 15 residues in the CDR3. CDR1 is SQVTM, CDR2 ANQGSEA, per germline. In DNA form, the CDR3 reads TGCAGCGTTGAGGCTCAGGACAGGGACTCCTACGAGCAGTACTTC. Translating gives CSVEAQDRDSYEQYF.